The rows below give T cell receptor beta chains drawn from one sample of a study of blood T cell repertoires in COVID-19. Produced via immunoSEQ multiplex PCR; TCRdb's table is partial and in-frame only. Among over 250,000 clones listed, approximately 80% were seen once. Sequencing was done on a sample of PBMCs or T cells enriched from blood (not recorded which). These receptors were taken from a man in his forties who had been exposed to COVID-19. The CDR3 runs from the conserved cysteine through the conserved F or W. D genes are given only for firm matches. Clone size, where shown, is once, few, many, or a class for clones that have expanded.

TRBJ2-5 - TRBV7-9 - TGTGCCAGCAGCTTAGGGGGGGTCGGCAAAGAGACCCAGTACTTC CASSLGGVGKETQYF
TRBJ1-6 - TRBV9 - TGTGCCAGCAGCGCGCCACAGGGAACGGGCAATTCACCCCTCCACTTT CASSAPQGTGNSPLHF
TRBJ2-5 once TRBV19 TRBD2 TGTGCCAGTAGTATTATCTCGGGAGGTCCGAGGGAGACCCAGTACTTC CASSIISGGPRETQYF
TRBJ1-2 few TRBV6-6 TRBD1 TGTGCCAGCAGCGCGCCGGGACAGGGGGTCTATGGCTACACCTTC CASSAPGQGVYGYTF
TRBJ2-1 - TRBV24-1 - TGTGCCACCAGTCTTACAGGGCCCTACAATGAGCAGTTCTTC CATSLTGPYNEQFF
TRBJ2-4 - TRBV11-2 - TGTGCCAGCAGCTTAGCGGGGGAGAGGCCGGGACTTAGAAACATTCAGTACTTC CASSLAGERPGLRNIQYF
TRBJ2-5 few TRBV5-4 - TGTGCCAGCAGCTTGTTCACGGGACTTTCGGGGGAGACCCAGTACTTC CASSLFTGLSGETQYF
TRBJ1-1 - TRBV5-8 - TGTGCCAGCAGGACGGGGGGTAAGACTGAAGCTTTCTTT CASRTGGKTEAFF
TRBJ2-7 few TRBV16 - TGTGCCAGCAGCCCCCCCGGGAGCTACGAGCAGTACTTC CASSPPGSYEQYF
TRBJ1-1 - TRBV5-1 TRBD1 TGCGCCAGCAGCTTCATGACAGGGGGCCAGAACACTGAAGCTTTCTTT CASSFMTGGQNTEAFF
TRBJ2-7 - TRBV24-1 - TGTGCCACCAGTGATACCAGGGTTAACGAGCAGTACTTC CATSDTRVNEQYF
TRBJ1-1 - TRBV12-3/TRBV12-4 - TGTGCCAGCAGGGAGGAACAGGGTGAAGCTTTCTTT CASREEQGEAFF
TRBJ2-1 once TRBV24-1 TRBD2 TGTGCCACCAGTGATGCGGGAGGCCAAGGGAGTGAGCAGTTCTTC CATSDAGGQGSEQFF
TRBJ2-1 - TRBV3-1/TRBV3-2 - TGTGCCAGCAGCCAAGTTTTCGGGGGTAGAGATGAGCAGTTCTTC CASSQVFGGRDEQFF
TRBJ1-5 - TRBV5-6 TRBD1 TGTGCCAGCAGCTTGTGGGACAGGGGGCTTGGTCAGCCCCAGCATTTT CASSLWDRGLGQPQHF
TRBJ2-1 - TRBV11-3 TRBD2 TGTGCCAGCAGCCTCCTAGCGGGAGGTTCGTTGTGGAATGAGCAGTTCTTC CASSLLAGGSLWNEQFF
TRBJ2-3 once TRBV29-1 TRBD1 TGCAGCGTCGGGACAGGCAACCTGAGAGATACGCAGTATTTT CSVGTGNLRDTQYF